The sequence of this T cell receptor (beta chain) was determined in a study of CD8 T cells in ankylosing spondylitis. Study-level findings and limits: Ankylosing spondylitis blood seemed to carry a telltale TCR beta motif made of several highly homologous variants.

This CDR3 comprises 12 residues. Trimming cost V 11 bases and J 1 base, with 11 bases left between them. CDR1 and CDR2 (germline): SSHAT, FNYEAQ (reference sequence). This clonotype occurred a few times. Its antigen is currently unknown. TCRdb called the 5' RACE reads again in MiXCR, with one record for every CDR3 protein. The sample lists around 430,000 distinct CDR3 sequences; 17% were seen once. The sample comprised blood, either unsorted or a sorted T cell fraction (not recorded which). The clonotype was recovered from a male donor with ankylosing spondylitis. J is TRBJ1-1 and V is TRBV7-7; D gene unclear. In DNA, the CDR3 is TGTGCCGTCCTGGCCGGGAACACTGAAGCTTTCTTT. Residues: CAVLAGNTEAFF.